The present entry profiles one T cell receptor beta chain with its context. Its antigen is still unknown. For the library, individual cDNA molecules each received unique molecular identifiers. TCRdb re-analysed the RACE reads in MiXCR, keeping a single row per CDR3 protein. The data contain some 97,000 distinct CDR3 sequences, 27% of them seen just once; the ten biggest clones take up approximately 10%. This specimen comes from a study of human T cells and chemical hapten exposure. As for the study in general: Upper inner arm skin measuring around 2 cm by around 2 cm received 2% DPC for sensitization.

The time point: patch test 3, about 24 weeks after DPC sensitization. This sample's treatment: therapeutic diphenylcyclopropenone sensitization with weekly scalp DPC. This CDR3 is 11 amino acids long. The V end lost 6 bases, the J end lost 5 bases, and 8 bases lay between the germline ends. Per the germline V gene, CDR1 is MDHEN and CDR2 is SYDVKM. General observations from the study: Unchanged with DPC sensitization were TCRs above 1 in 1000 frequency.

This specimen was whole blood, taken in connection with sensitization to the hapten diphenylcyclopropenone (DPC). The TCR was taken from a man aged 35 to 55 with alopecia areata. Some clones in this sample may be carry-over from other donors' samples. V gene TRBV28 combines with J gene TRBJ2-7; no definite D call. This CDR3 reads CASSLTNEQYF. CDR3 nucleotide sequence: TGTGCCAGCAGCCTGACCAACGAGCAGTACTTC.